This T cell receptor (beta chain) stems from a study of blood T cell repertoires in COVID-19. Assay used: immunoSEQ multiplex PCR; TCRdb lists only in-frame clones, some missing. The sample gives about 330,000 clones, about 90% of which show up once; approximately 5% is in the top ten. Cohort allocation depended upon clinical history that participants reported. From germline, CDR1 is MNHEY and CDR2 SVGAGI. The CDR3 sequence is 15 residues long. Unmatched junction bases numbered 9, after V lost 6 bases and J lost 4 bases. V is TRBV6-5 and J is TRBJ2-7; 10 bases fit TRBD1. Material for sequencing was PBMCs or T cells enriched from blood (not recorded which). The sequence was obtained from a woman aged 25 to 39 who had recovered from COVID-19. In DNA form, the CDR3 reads TGTGCCAGCAGGCCCGGGACAGGGGTCAGGTACGAGCAGTACTTC. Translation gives CASRPGTGVRYEQYF.